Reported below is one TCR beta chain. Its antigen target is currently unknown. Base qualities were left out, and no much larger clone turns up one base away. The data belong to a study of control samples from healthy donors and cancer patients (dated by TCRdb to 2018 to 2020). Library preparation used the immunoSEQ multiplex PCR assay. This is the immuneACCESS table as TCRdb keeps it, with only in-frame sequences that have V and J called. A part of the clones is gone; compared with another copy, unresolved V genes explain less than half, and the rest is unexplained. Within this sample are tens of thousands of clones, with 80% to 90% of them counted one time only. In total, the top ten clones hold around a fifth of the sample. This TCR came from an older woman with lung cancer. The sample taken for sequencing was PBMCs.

The bases read TGTGCCAGCAGATTTGGACAGGGGGGAGACTATGGCTACACCTTC. Translated, it gives CASRFGQGGDYGYTF. The V and J genes are TRBV6-5 and TRBJ1-2, with 10 junctional bases fitting TRBD1. Trimming leaves V shorter by 6 bases and J shorter by 3 bases, with the junction holding 7 bases beyond the gene matches. The CDR3 numbers 15 residues from cysteine through phenylalanine. The retained sequence is limited to the CDR3, 45 bases, with the frame set at the first base. Sequences MNHEY (CDR1) and SVGAGI (CDR2) are obtained from the germline V gene.